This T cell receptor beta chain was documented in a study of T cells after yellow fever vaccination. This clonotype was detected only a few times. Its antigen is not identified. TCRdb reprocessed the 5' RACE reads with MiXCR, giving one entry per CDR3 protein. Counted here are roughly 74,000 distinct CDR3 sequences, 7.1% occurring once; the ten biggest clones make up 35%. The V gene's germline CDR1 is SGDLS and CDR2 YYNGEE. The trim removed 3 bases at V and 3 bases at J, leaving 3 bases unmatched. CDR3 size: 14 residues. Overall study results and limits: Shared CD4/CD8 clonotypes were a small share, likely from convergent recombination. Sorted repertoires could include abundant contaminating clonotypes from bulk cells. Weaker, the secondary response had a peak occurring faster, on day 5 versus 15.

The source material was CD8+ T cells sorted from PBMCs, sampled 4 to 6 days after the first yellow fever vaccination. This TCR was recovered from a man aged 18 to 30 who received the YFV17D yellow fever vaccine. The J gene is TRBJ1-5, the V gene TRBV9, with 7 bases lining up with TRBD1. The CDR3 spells CASSAGTDNQPQHF. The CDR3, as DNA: TGTGCCAGCAGCGCCGGGACAGACAATCAGCCCCAGCATTTT.